The 24 T cell receptor beta chains in this list originate from one sample, sequenced in a study of control samples from healthy donors and cancer patients. Profiled with immunoSEQ multiplex PCR; TCRdb holds only in-frame clones, not every one. This sample has about 140,000 clones, with 94% found just once. Input material: blood. These receptors originate from a man between 35 and 55 years old in good health.

The chain employs TRBV5-6 and TRBJ2-3; the D call may be TRBD1 or TRBD2 (5 bases each). Per germline, CDR1 SGHDT and CDR2 YYEEEE. The CDR3 totals 15 residues. Trimming removed 3 bases at V and 6 bases at J, with 17 bases between. This CDR3 reads CASSSTGAATDTQYF. The CDR3 region has the DNA TGTGCCAGCAGCTCAACCGGGGCCGCCACCGATACGCAGTATTTT.

The chain is built from TRBV19 and TRBJ2-7; 8 nucleotides align to TRBD2. This CDR3 is 13 amino acids long. J lost 3 bases, V lost 9 bases, and 7 bases had no gene match. Per germline, CDR1 LNHDA and CDR2 SQIVND (reference sequence). CDR3 nucleotides: TGTGCCAGCGTGAAGGGACTAGGCTACGAGCAGTACTTC. The encoded protein is CASVKGLGYEQYF.

This clone was found once. The V and J genes are TRBV10-3 and TRBJ1-2; D uncertain. Looked up from germline, CDR1 is ENHRY and CDR2 is SYGVKD. The CDR3 runs to 13 residues. V was pared by 4 bases and J by 4 bases, with 10 bases between. CDR3 residues: CAISVVWPYGYTF. The CDR3 DNA sequence: TGTGCCATCAGTGTAGTCTGGCCCTATGGCTACACCTTC.

V gene TRBV28 combines with J gene TRBJ1-5, with D perhaps TRBD1 (5 bases). Germline V gives CDR1 MDHEN, CDR2 SYDVKM. Trimming took off 2 bases at V and 2 bases at J, with 19 bases between the two ends. The CDR3 is made up of 18 amino acids. Here the CDR3 DNA reads TGTGCCAGCAGTTTAGAGGGGTTAGGGATCAGGGGCAATCAGCCCCAGCATTTT. As protein: CASSLEGLGIRGNQPQHF.

The rearrangement uses TRBV7-2 and TRBJ2-5; 7 bases are shared with TRBD1. J gave up 5 bases and V 2 bases, and 2 bases lay outside the gene matches. CDR3 length: 13 amino acids. CDR1 SGHTA and CDR2 FQGNSA come from the germline V gene. The CDR3 protein is CASSLRGRETQYF. The CDR3 region has the DNA TGTGCCAGCAGCTTAAGGGGGCGGGAGACCCAGTACTTC.

This clone has only one observation. The chain joins TRBV5-1 to TRBJ2-5; possible D gene TRBD2, 6 bases. V was shortened by 2 bases and J by 2 bases, with 13 bases between the two germline ends. The CDR3 extends over 15 amino acids. CDR1 and CDR2 from the germline V gene are SGHRS and YFSETQ. The CDR3 nucleotides read TGCGCCAGCAGCTTAGAAGGGACTGTTCAAGAGACCCAGTACTTC. It codes for CASSLEGTVQETQYF.

This clone appeared a single time. The rearrangement joins TRBV27 to TRBJ2-2, with a weak D call TRBD2 (7 bases). This CDR3 comprises 16 residues. Germline V gene sequence: CDR1 MNHEY, CDR2 SMNVEV (reference sequence). V was trimmed by 1 base and J by 4 bases, leaving 13 bases between them. This CDR3 reads CASSLLGGRSTGELFF. CDR3 sequence (DNA): TGTGCCAGCAGTTTATTGGGGGGGCGTAGCACCGGGGAGCTGTTTTTT.

The chain carries TRBV30 and TRBJ1-6, with D unclear. This CDR3 region has 14 residues. Germline V CDR1 and CDR2: GTSNPN, SVGIG (reference sequence). The V and J ends lost 0 bases and 5 bases respectively, with 8 bases between them. In DNA form, the CDR3 reads TGTGCCTGGAGTGTATCAGCTCATAATTCACCCCTCCACTTT. Protein product: CAWSVSAHNSPLHF.

This chain connects TRBV5-1 to TRBJ1-1; TRBD1 might be the D (5 bases). The CDR3 extends over 16 amino acids. Germline CDR1 is SGHRS and CDR2 is YFSETQ. The V gene lost 0 bases and the J gene lost 6 bases, with 18 bases spanning the gap. CDR3 bases: TGCGCCAGCAGCTTGGCGGAATTAGGGGCTCTCGCTGAAGCTTTCTTT. The encoded protein is CASSLAELGALAEAFF.

The chain carries TRBV27 and TRBJ2-1; weak D call: TRBD1 (6 bases). Germline V gives CDR1 MNHEY, CDR2 SMNVEV (reference sequence). With 3 bases removed from V and 1 base from J, the gap between germline ends came to 13 bases. The CDR3 is made up of 16 amino acids. CDR3 in DNA: TGTGCCAGCAGTTTTCTAGGGGGAGCGTCCTACAATGAGCAGTTCTTC. It encodes CASSFLGGASYNEQFF.

This clone appeared a single time. The chain is built from TRBV2 and TRBJ2-4, with D tentatively TRBD1 (5 bases). V was trimmed by 6 bases and J by 6 bases, leaving 15 bases between them. The CDR3 contains 14 residues. Germline CDR1 reads SNHLY; CDR2 reads FYNNEI. In DNA form, the CDR3 reads TGTGCCAGCAGCTCAGGGCCTATCGGAAACATTCAGTACTTC. Amino acid sequence: CASSSGPIGNIQYF. The variable domain in full, completed from reference TRBV2 and TRBJ2-4, reads EPEVTQTPSHQVTQMGQEVILRCVPISNHLYFYWYRQILGQKVEFLVSFYNNEISEKSEIFDDQFSVERPDGSNFTLKIRSTKLEDSAMYFCASSSGPIGNIQYFGAGTRLSVL.

The chain uses TRBV4-2 and TRBJ1-4; D is undetermined. The germline V gene has CDR1 LGHNA and CDR2 YNFKEQ. This CDR3 spans 15 amino acids. Trimming stripped 4 bases from V and 0 bases from J, with 9 bases between. The CDR3 DNA follows: TGTGCCAGCAGCCCGGGAGTCCCAACTAATGAAAAACTGTTTTTT. Its protein product is CASSPGVPTNEKLFF.

This clone turned up a few times. J is TRBJ2-2 and V is TRBV24-1; D ambiguous. The V and J ends lost 9 bases and 3 bases respectively, with 7 bases between them. From germline, CDR1 is KGHDR and CDR2 SFDVKD. The CDR3 contains 12 residues. The CDR3 sequence is CATPGDTGELFF. The CDR3 nucleotides are TGTGCCACCCCTGGCGACACCGGGGAGCTGTTTTTT.

V usage is TRBV6-5 and J usage is TRBJ2-7, with D possibly matching TRBD2 (6 bases). This CDR3 is 15 amino acids long. The V gene lost 2 bases and the J gene lost 5 bases, with 16 bases spanning the gap. CDR1 MNHEY and CDR2 SVGAGI come from the germline V gene. The CDR3 is CASSYKRARLHEQYF. The CDR3 coding sequence is TGTGCCAGCAGTTACAAGCGGGCTAGACTCCACGAGCAGTACTTC.

The V and J genes are TRBV5-4 and TRBJ2-4; D not certain. The CDR3 is made up of 15 amino acids. Germline assignment: CDR1 SGHNT and CDR2 YYREEE (reference sequence). The ends were cut back, 0 bases at V and 0 bases at J, with 7 bases in the middle. The CDR3 DNA is TGTGCCAGCAGCTTGGACCCACTAGCCAAAAACATTCAGTACTTC. Translating it yields CASSLDPLAKNIQYF.

J is TRBJ1-1 and V is TRBV6-6; D may be TRBD1 (5 bases). The V gene lost 6 bases and the J gene lost 4 bases, with 15 bases spanning the gap. This CDR3 has 14 amino acids. The germline V gene has CDR1 MNHNY and CDR2 SVGAGI (reference sequence). CDR3 sequence reads: CASSRLGGGTEAFF. The DNA for the CDR3 is TGTGCCAGCAGCCGCCTTGGGGGGGGCACTGAAGCTTTCTTT.

This clone was detected only a few times. The genes are TRBV5-1 and TRBJ1-1, with D tentatively TRBD1 (5 bases). The CDR3 runs 14 residues. V shed 4 bases and J shed 4 bases, with 14 bases lying between them. Germline CDR1 reads SGHRS; CDR2 reads YFSETQ. The CDR3 reads CASSLYRGGTEAFF. CDR3 DNA sequence: TGCGCCAGCAGCCTATATCGCGGGGGCACTGAAGCTTTCTTT.

This sequence joins TRBV28 and TRBJ2-1; D is perhaps TRBD1 (6 bases). Trimming took 2 bases from V and 4 from J, leaving 12 bases between them. This CDR3 has 15 residues. CDR1 and CDR2 (germline): MDHEN, SYDVKM. CDR3 loop: CASSLGDRYYNEQFF. The CDR3 nucleotides read TGTGCCAGCAGTTTAGGCGACAGGTATTACAATGAGCAGTTCTTC.

The chain employs TRBV9 and TRBJ2-6; no firm D call. This CDR3 comprises 15 residues. The V end lost 1 base, the J end lost 3 bases, and 8 bases lay between the germline ends. In germline, CDR1 is SGDLS, CDR2 YYNGEE. The CDR3 DNA reads TGTGCCAGCAGCGTAAGTGGGTTTGGGGCCAACGTCCTGACTTTC. It specifies CASSVSGFGANVLTF.

V is TRBV27 and J is TRBJ2-7; 7 nucleotides line up with TRBD1. The V gene's germline CDR1 is MNHEY and CDR2 SMNVEV (reference sequence). V was pared by 6 bases and J by 0 bases, with 11 bases of the junction left unmatched. This CDR3 contains 16 residues. This chain's CDR3 is CASRPRQGKSSYEQYF. Here the CDR3 DNA reads TGTGCCAGCAGGCCCAGACAGGGCAAAAGCTCCTACGAGCAGTACTTC.

The V call is TRBV6-5, the J call TRBJ2-5; D ambiguous. CDR3 size: 15 residues. Germline V gene data show CDR1 as MNHEY and CDR2 as SVGAGI. Trimming removed 0 bases at V and 2 bases at J, with 10 bases between. CDR3 in amino acids: CASSYSVGLQETQYF. The CDR3 DNA reads TGTGCCAGCAGTTACTCGGTCGGTCTGCAAGAGACCCAGTACTTC.

The CDR3 region has the DNA TGCGCCAGCAGCCAAGATCTCGTGGGGAGGGGGGCTGAAGCTTTCTTT. It encodes CASSQDLVGRGAEAFF. The genes are TRBV4-3 and TRBJ1-1; D might be TRBD1 (6 bases). CDR1 is LGHNA, CDR2 YSLEER, per germline. This CDR3 is built from 16 residues. Trimming shortened V by 0 bases and J by 6 bases, and 17 bases separated the two germline ends.

The chain combines TRBV2 with TRBJ2-4; no clear D. Trimming shortened V by 7 bases and J by 9 bases, and 16 bases separated the two germline ends. The CDR3 is 13 amino acids. Germline V gives CDR1 SNHLY, CDR2 FYNNEI. The CDR3 reads CASIYDNRRIQYF. The CDR3 bases are TGTGCCAGCATTTATGATAACAGACGCATTCAGTACTTC.

The V call is TRBV2, the J call TRBJ2-1; the match to TRBD1 covers 12 bases. V lost 6 bases and J lost 7; bases outside the gene matches: 13. Germline V CDR1 and CDR2: SNHLY, FYNNEI. This CDR3 has 17 amino acids. The CDR3 loop is CASRVGSGTGGGNEQFF. DNA of the CDR3: TGTGCCAGCAGGGTTGGCTCCGGGACAGGGGGCGGGAATGAGCAGTTCTTC.